This T cell receptor (beta chain) was found in a study of blood T cells in healthy people across ages (dated by TCRdb to 2015 to 2017). With regard to the full study: In model experiments, roughly one uniquely barcoded TCR beta cDNA molecule per two T cells was captured by template switching. Age-related changes in TCR beta repertoire diversity were measured in the study by deep sequencing normalized with unique cDNA molecular identifiers. The donors were divided into four age groups: young (average approximately 17 years), middle-aged (over 35), aged (approximately 62) and long-lived (roughly 86). To avoid experimental bias, donors of different ages were spread randomly across the sequencing lanes. The study analyzed two additional independent replicas of 1 million unique cDNA reads from the same blood draw for two donors, one aged 18 to 30 and one aged 80 or older.

Donors were a few dozen systemically healthy Caucasian individuals from Russia aged about 6 to 100 years. Around 10 milliliters of peripheral blood were collected from each donor into EDTA-treated Vacutainer tubes. Ficoll-Paque density-gradient centrifugation was used to isolate PBMCs, with at least 6.5 million per sample. Total RNA was extracted from PBMCs with Trizol reagent, with at least 6 micrograms obtained per sample. Naive CD45RAhigh/CD27high T cell percentages were measured by flow cytometry on a PBMC aliquot from every donor. The receptor library was made with 5' RACE. The run used an Illumina HiSeq 2500. A second 7 to 11 cycle PCR used a sample-barcoded 5' primer and a J-beta primer mix. A unique molecular identifier was introduced onto each TCR beta cDNA molecule by a template-switch 5' adaptor carrying 12 random nucleotides. At least 2.5 million CDR3-containing paired-end reads were obtained from each sample. The Mint cDNA synthesis kit, primed by a TRBC-specific oligonucleotide, was used to synthesize first-strand cDNA from all RNA. After uracil-DNA glycosylase treatment, a first 18-cycle PCR used universal primers M1SS and BC2_uni_R on all cDNA. The authors processed their data as follows. For normalization, 1 million high-quality reads were randomly selected from each sample, with every read carrying a distinct molecular identifier. Reads with shared molecular identifiers were discarded instead of being binned into consensus sequences. CDR3 identification, clonotype clustering and error correction used MiTCR with a Q25 quality threshold and the strictest error-elimination algorithm. Lower-bound total TCR beta diversity was estimated with a nonparametric unseen species model using Euler transformation. The raw public reads went through TCRdb reprocessing: fastp at Q25, MiXCR clone calling, in-frame beta chains kept. All rows with the same CDR3 protein become a single entry with the most common DNA and genes. What appears here as the V and J calls and clone size reflects TCRdb's work, not the paper's. A total of about 1.8 million distinct CDR3 sequences appear in this sample, around half of them only once. The ten largest clones capture 2.1% of the sample.

Broader findings and caveats from the paper: As age increased, observed TCR beta diversity per million T cells dropped in a roughly linear way, and a significant reduction was already evident by age 40. The long-lived group showed more naive CD4+ T cells, fewer expanded clones and increased TCR diversity than the aged group, suggesting age selection. Total diversity estimates from one million sequenced T cells were considered lower bounds and underestimates. Donor CMV infection status was unknown, potentially confounding age-related changes in expanded clonotypes. Bulk unsorted PBMC profiling prevented conclusive comparison of naive and antigen-experienced compartments. A strong correlation was found between observed TCR beta diversity and the percentage of naive T cells measured by flow cytometry.

From the germline V gene, CDR1 is SGHTA and CDR2 is FQGNSA. The CDR3 starts with the cysteine, ends with the phenylalanine, and has 14 residues. Only CDR3 DNA remains: 42 bases, in frame from the first base. Trimming costs V 5 bases and J 0 bases, and their ends lie 8 bases apart. Comment on this clonotype: Its binding antigen is unknown. There are no base qualities to consult, and no much larger clone falls within one base.

Specimen: blood. This receptor chain uses TRBV7-2 and TRBJ1-5; no confident D gene assignment can be made. The sequence derives from a woman in her 40s in good health. The base sequence is TGTGCCAGCAGCCCCGACTATAGCAATCAGCCCCAGCATTTT. Its translation is CASSPDYSNQPQHF.